A selection of T cell receptor beta chains follows, all from one sample in a study of shared clonotypes between healthy human individuals. The table came from immunoSEQ multiplex PCR; TCRdb's copy has only in-frame clones and leaves some out. This table holds more than 2,000,000 clones, over 85% found once. Sequences were obtained from naive CD4+ T cells from PBMCs. The receptors come from a man aged 18-30 years in good health. Some clones in this sample may be carry-over from other donors' samples. CDR3s include the opening cysteine and the closing phenylalanine or tryptophan. D genes are given only for firm matches. Part of the rows lack a size; the others show once, few, many or a class for expanded clones.

D gene: -; CDR3 length: 15; J gene: TRBJ2-1; clone size: once; V gene: TRBV5-1; CDR3 protein: CASSLGLAHYNEQFF; CDR3 DNA: TGCGCCAGCAGCTTGGGCCTAGCGCATTACAATGAGCAGTTCTTC
D gene: TRBD1; CDR3 length: 18; J gene: TRBJ2-3; clone size: -; V gene: TRBV11-3; CDR3 protein: CASSFISGQARYLDTQYF; CDR3 DNA: TGTGCCAGCAGCTTCATTTCGGGACAGGCGAGGTACCTGGATACGCAGTATTTT
D gene: -; CDR3 length: 14; J gene: TRBJ2-5; clone size: -; V gene: TRBV30; CDR3 protein: CAWSSTLGAETQYF; CDR3 DNA: TGTGCCTGGAGTTCGACACTGGGAGCAGAGACCCAGTACTTC
D gene: TRBD1; CDR3 length: 15; J gene: TRBJ2-2; clone size: -; V gene: TRBV5-1; CDR3 protein: CASSLAQGAPGELFF; CDR3 DNA: TGCGCCAGCAGCTTGGCCCAGGGGGCCCCCGGGGAGCTGTTTTTT
D gene: -; CDR3 length: 15; J gene: TRBJ1-5; clone size: -; V gene: TRBV28; CDR3 protein: CASSMTEYSNQPQHF; CDR3 DNA: TGTGCCAGCAGTATGACAGAATATAGCAATCAGCCCCAGCATTTT
D gene: TRBD1; CDR3 length: 17; J gene: TRBJ2-3; clone size: -; V gene: TRBV5-1; CDR3 protein: CASSLAGTGAHTDTQYF; CDR3 DNA: TGCGCCAGCAGCTTGGCCGGGACAGGGGCCCACACAGATACGCAGTATTTT
D gene: TRBD1; CDR3 length: 16; J gene: TRBJ1-1; clone size: -; V gene: TRBV28; CDR3 protein: CASSLLTGVLNTEAFF; CDR3 DNA: TGTGCCAGCAGTTTATTGACAGGGGTCCTGAACACTGAAGCTTTCTTT
D gene: -; CDR3 length: 14; J gene: TRBJ2-2; clone size: -; V gene: TRBV2; CDR3 protein: CASTASRNTGELFF; CDR3 DNA: TGTGCCAGCACCGCATCCAGAAACACCGGGGAGCTGTTTTTT
D gene: -; CDR3 length: 13; J gene: TRBJ2-3; clone size: -; V gene: TRBV9; CDR3 protein: CASSAGPGDTQYF; CDR3 DNA: TGTGCCAGCAGCGCGGGCCCGGGAGATACGCAGTATTTT
D gene: -; CDR3 length: 14; J gene: TRBJ2-7; clone size: once; V gene: TRBV2; CDR3 protein: CASRGGTAAYEQYF; CDR3 DNA: TGTGCCAGCAGAGGCGGGACAGCCGCGTACGAGCAGTACTTC
D gene: -; CDR3 length: 14; J gene: TRBJ1-4; clone size: -; V gene: TRBV2; CDR3 protein: CASIRDAPVEKLFF; CDR3 DNA: TGTGCCAGCATTCGGGACGCGCCGGTAGAAAAACTGTTTTTT
D gene: -; CDR3 length: 14; J gene: TRBJ1-5; clone size: few; V gene: TRBV2; CDR3 protein: CASRRQSSNQPQHF; CDR3 DNA: TGTGCCAGCAGGAGACAGAGTAGCAATCAGCCCCAGCATTTT
D gene: TRBD1; CDR3 length: 16; J gene: TRBJ2-7; clone size: once; V gene: TRBV6-5; CDR3 protein: CASSYTTGTGSNEQYF; CDR3 DNA: TGTGCCAGCAGTTACACCACCGGGACAGGGTCCAACGAGCAGTACTTC
D gene: -; CDR3 length: 20; J gene: TRBJ2-2; clone size: -; V gene: TRBV4-1; CDR3 protein: CASSLLPGQLVFENTGELFF; CDR3 DNA: TGCGCCAGCAGCCTCCTACCCGGACAACTAGTTTTTGAGAACACCGGGGAGCTGTTTTTT
D gene: -; CDR3 length: 14; J gene: TRBJ1-1; clone size: -; V gene: TRBV5-1; CDR3 protein: CASSLQLTATEAFF; CDR3 DNA: TGCGCCAGCAGCTTGCAGCTAACGGCCACTGAAGCTTTCTTT
D gene: -; CDR3 length: 16; J gene: TRBJ2-3; clone size: once; V gene: TRBV11-2; CDR3 protein: CASTPRGREISDTQYF; CDR3 DNA: TGTGCCAGCACCCCGCGCGGACGGGAGATTTCAGATACGCAGTATTTT
D gene: TRBD2; CDR3 length: 16; J gene: TRBJ2-2; clone size: -; V gene: TRBV28; CDR3 protein: CASTGAGETNTGELFF; CDR3 DNA: TGTGCCAGCACCGGAGCGGGAGAGACGAACACCGGGGAGCTGTTTTTT
D gene: -; CDR3 length: 16; J gene: TRBJ1-5; clone size: -; V gene: TRBV10-3; CDR3 protein: CAISERWTDSNQPQHF; CDR3 DNA: TGTGCCATCAGTGAGCGTTGGACGGATAGCAATCAGCCCCAGCATTTT
D gene: -; CDR3 length: 12; J gene: TRBJ2-7; clone size: -; V gene: TRBV5-3; CDR3 protein: CARSLPSYEQYF; CDR3 DNA: TGTGCCAGAAGCCTTCCAAGCTACGAGCAGTACTTC
D gene: -; CDR3 length: 12; J gene: TRBJ1-1; clone size: -; V gene: TRBV6-6; CDR3 protein: CASSYRVAEAFF; CDR3 DNA: TGTGCCAGCAGTTATCGGGTGGCTGAAGCTTTCTTT
D gene: -; CDR3 length: 13; J gene: TRBJ2-7; clone size: -; V gene: TRBV6-5; CDR3 protein: CASSYVTGYEQYF; CDR3 DNA: TGTGCCAGCAGTTACGTCACAGGCTACGAGCAGTACTTC
D gene: TRBD2; CDR3 length: 15; J gene: TRBJ2-7; clone size: -; V gene: TRBV10-1; CDR3 protein: CASSEGLAGGYEQYF; CDR3 DNA: TGCGCCAGCAGTGAAGGGCTAGCGGGAGGCTACGAGCAGTACTTC
D gene: TRBD1; CDR3 length: 16; J gene: TRBJ2-1; clone size: -; V gene: TRBV19; CDR3 protein: CASSGGNRGPYNEQFF; CDR3 DNA: TGTGCCAGTAGTGGAGGAAACAGGGGTCCCTACAATGAGCAGTTCTTC
D gene: -; CDR3 length: 12; J gene: TRBJ1-2; clone size: few; V gene: TRBV9; CDR3 protein: CASSVVGGGYTF; CDR3 DNA: TGTGCCAGCAGCGTAGTCGGGGGTGGCTACACCTTC
D gene: -; CDR3 length: 16; J gene: TRBJ2-7; clone size: -; V gene: TRBV15; CDR3 protein: CATSRLTGLSSYEQYF; CDR3 DNA: TGTGCCACCAGCAGACTGACGGGACTCAGCTCCTACGAGCAGTACTTC
D gene: -; CDR3 length: 14; J gene: TRBJ2-3; clone size: once; V gene: TRBV5-4; CDR3 protein: CASSPADGGYTQYF; CDR3 DNA: TGTGCCAGCAGCCCCGCGGACGGCGGGTATACGCAGTATTTT
D gene: -; CDR3 length: 13; J gene: TRBJ2-7; clone size: -; V gene: TRBV28; CDR3 protein: CASRSGFIYEQYF; CDR3 DNA: TGTGCCAGCAGATCAGGGTTTATCTACGAGCAGTACTTC
D gene: TRBD2; CDR3 length: 16; J gene: TRBJ2-5; clone size: -; V gene: TRBV18; CDR3 protein: CASSRTSGGIQETQYF; CDR3 DNA: TGTGCCAGCTCGCGGACTAGCGGGGGAATCCAAGAGACCCAGTACTTC
D gene: -; CDR3 length: 17; J gene: TRBJ2-3; clone size: once; V gene: TRBV21-1; CDR3 protein: CASSKVKGRGNTDTQYF; CDR3 DNA: TGTGCCAGCAGCAAAGTCAAAGGCAGGGGGAACACAGATACGCAGTATTTT
D gene: -; CDR3 length: 12; J gene: TRBJ2-5; clone size: -; V gene: TRBV14; CDR3 protein: CASSQGVETQYF; CDR3 DNA: TGTGCCAGCAGCCAGGGCGTAGAGACCCAGTACTTC
D gene: TRBD2; CDR3 length: 15; J gene: TRBJ2-5; clone size: -; V gene: TRBV2; CDR3 protein: CASSPLAGVGETQYF; CDR3 DNA: TGTGCCAGCAGCCCACTAGCGGGAGTAGGGGAGACCCAGTACTTC